This T cell receptor beta chain was recovered during a study of human T cells and chemical hapten exposure. Time point noted: pre-sensitization, week 0. The sample's treatment: therapeutic diphenylcyclopropenone sensitization with weekly scalp DPC. The study used a library that attached unique molecular identifiers to individual cDNA molecules. TCRdb used MiXCR to reprocess the RACE reads, holding one entry per CDR3 protein. This table holds fewer than 150,000 distinct CDR3 sequences, about 13% found once. The sample holds many counts of this clonotype. The CDR3 consists of 14 residues. The germline V gene has CDR1 SGHRS and CDR2 YFSETQ. Trimming cost V 5 bases and J 4 bases; bases outside gene matches: 9.

Here the sequenced sample was whole blood, taken in connection with sensitization to the hapten diphenylcyclopropenone (DPC). The genes are TRBV5-1 and TRBJ2-7; 7 nucleotides line up with TRBD1. The receptor's source is a woman younger than 30 with alopecia areata. Some clones in this sample may be carry-over from other donors' samples. The CDR3 nucleotides read TGCGCCAGCAGGCTGAGGGACAGCCTTTACGAGCAGTACTTC. Amino acid sequence: CASRLRDSLYEQYF.